A selection of T cell receptor beta chains follows, all from one sample in a study of blood T cell repertoires in COVID-19. The table came from immunoSEQ multiplex PCR; TCRdb's copy has only in-frame clones and leaves some out. Of about 220,000 clones in the sample, 75% to 90% are singletons; the top ten hold 3.5%. The sample was PBMCs or T cells enriched from blood (not recorded which). The receptors originated from a woman aged 18-35 years in a cohort exposed to, infected with or recovered from COVID-19 (not recorded which). Each CDR3 is given with its conserved first and last residue. Fields, in order: D gene, clone size, V gene, J gene, CDR3 protein, CDR3 DNA. D genes are given only for firm matches. Only part of the rows carry a size: once, few, many, or a class if the clone is expanded.

>-|-|TRBV3-1/TRBV3-2|TRBJ1-2
CASSQEEVGRNYGYTF
TGTGCCAGCAGCCAAGAGGAGGTCGGCAGGAACTATGGCTACACCTTC
>-|-|TRBV27|TRBJ2-1
CASSSDEGWANNEQFF
TGTGCCAGTAGTTCCGACGAGGGATGGGCGAACAATGAGCAGTTCTTC
>TRBD1|-|TRBV9|TRBJ2-2
CASSPGGTGELFF
TGTGCCAGCAGCCCAGGGGGCACCGGGGAGCTGTTTTTT
>-|-|TRBV13|TRBJ1-4
CASSEQGPNGELFF
TGTGCCAGCAGCGAACAGGGTCCGAATGGGGAACTGTTTTTT
>-|-|TRBV11-3|TRBJ1-2
CASSFDRHRDYGYTF
TGTGCCAGCAGCTTCGACAGGCATCGAGACTATGGCTACACCTTC
>TRBD1|-|TRBV6-5|TRBJ1-1
CASSSGTDTEAFF
TGTGCCAGCAGTTCCGGGACAGACACTGAAGCTTTCTTT
>TRBD1|-|TRBV27|TRBJ1-1
CASRTGGAWDTEAFF
TGTGCCAGCAGGACAGGGGGCGCCTGGGACACTGAAGCTTTCTTT
>TRBD2|-|TRBV27|TRBJ2-1
CASSVLSGRISGEFF
TGTGCCAGCAGTGTGCTGAGCGGGAGGATTTCTGGGGAGTTCTTC
>TRBD1|-|TRBV7-6|TRBJ1-1
CASSDGTGLGNTEAFF
TGTGCCAGCAGTGATGGGACAGGCTTGGGGAACACTGAAGCTTTCTTT
>TRBD1|-|TRBV5-4|TRBJ1-6
CASSLEFGRGTSPLHF
TGTGCCAGCAGCTTGGAATTCGGCAGGGGGACTTCACCCCTCCACTTT
>-|-|TRBV7-9|TRBJ1-2
CASSFPRGGIYGYTF
TGTGCCAGCAGCTTCCCAAGGGGGGGCATCTATGGCTACACCTTC
>-|-|TRBV6-5|TRBJ1-6
CASSLNRVRDNSPLHF
TGTGCCAGCAGTTTGAACAGGGTACGGGATAATTCACCCCTCCACTTT
>-|-|TRBV2|TRBJ1-5
CASSTNRASNQPQHF
TGTGCCAGCAGTACAAACAGGGCTAGCAATCAGCCCCAGCATTTT
>TRBD1|-|TRBV6-5|TRBJ1-1
CASSYHFGQGNTEAFF
TGTGCCAGCAGTTACCACTTTGGACAGGGGAACACTGAAGCTTTCTTT
>TRBD2|-|TRBV6-5|TRBJ2-7
CASSPILAVEGEQYF
TGTGCCAGCAGCCCCATACTAGCGGTCGAGGGCGAGCAGTACTTC
>TRBD2|once|TRBV7-3|TRBJ2-1
CASSLSGRGNEQFF
TGTGCCAGCAGCTTAAGCGGGAGGGGGAATGAGCAGTTCTTC
>TRBD1|-|TRBV7-3|TRBJ2-7
CASSPGQGREQYF
TGTGCCAGCAGCCCAGGACAGGGGCGGGAGCAGTACTTC
>-|-|TRBV27|TRBJ2-1
CASSLLESSYNEQFF
TGTGCCAGCAGTTTATTGGAGAGCTCCTACAATGAGCAGTTCTTC
>-|-|TRBV7-9|TRBJ2-2
CASSLVAPNTGELFF
TGTGCCAGCAGCTTAGTGGCCCCGAACACCGGGGAGCTGTTTTTT
>-|-|TRBV5-1|TRBJ1-6
CASRPPGLDNSPLHF
TGCGCCAGCAGACCTCCGGGACTGGATAATTCACCCCTCCACTTT
>TRBD1|-|TRBV7-9|TRBJ1-4
CASSWGTGGEKLFF
TGTGCCAGCAGCTGGGGGACAGGGGGCGAAAAACTGTTTTTT
>-|-|TRBV28|TRBJ2-1
CASSLGRAYEQFF
TGTGCCAGCAGTTTGGGCAGGGCGTATGAGCAGTTCTTC
>-|-|TRBV24-1|TRBJ1-4
CATSGNNEKLFF
TGTGCCACCAGCGGTAACAATGAAAAACTGTTTTTT